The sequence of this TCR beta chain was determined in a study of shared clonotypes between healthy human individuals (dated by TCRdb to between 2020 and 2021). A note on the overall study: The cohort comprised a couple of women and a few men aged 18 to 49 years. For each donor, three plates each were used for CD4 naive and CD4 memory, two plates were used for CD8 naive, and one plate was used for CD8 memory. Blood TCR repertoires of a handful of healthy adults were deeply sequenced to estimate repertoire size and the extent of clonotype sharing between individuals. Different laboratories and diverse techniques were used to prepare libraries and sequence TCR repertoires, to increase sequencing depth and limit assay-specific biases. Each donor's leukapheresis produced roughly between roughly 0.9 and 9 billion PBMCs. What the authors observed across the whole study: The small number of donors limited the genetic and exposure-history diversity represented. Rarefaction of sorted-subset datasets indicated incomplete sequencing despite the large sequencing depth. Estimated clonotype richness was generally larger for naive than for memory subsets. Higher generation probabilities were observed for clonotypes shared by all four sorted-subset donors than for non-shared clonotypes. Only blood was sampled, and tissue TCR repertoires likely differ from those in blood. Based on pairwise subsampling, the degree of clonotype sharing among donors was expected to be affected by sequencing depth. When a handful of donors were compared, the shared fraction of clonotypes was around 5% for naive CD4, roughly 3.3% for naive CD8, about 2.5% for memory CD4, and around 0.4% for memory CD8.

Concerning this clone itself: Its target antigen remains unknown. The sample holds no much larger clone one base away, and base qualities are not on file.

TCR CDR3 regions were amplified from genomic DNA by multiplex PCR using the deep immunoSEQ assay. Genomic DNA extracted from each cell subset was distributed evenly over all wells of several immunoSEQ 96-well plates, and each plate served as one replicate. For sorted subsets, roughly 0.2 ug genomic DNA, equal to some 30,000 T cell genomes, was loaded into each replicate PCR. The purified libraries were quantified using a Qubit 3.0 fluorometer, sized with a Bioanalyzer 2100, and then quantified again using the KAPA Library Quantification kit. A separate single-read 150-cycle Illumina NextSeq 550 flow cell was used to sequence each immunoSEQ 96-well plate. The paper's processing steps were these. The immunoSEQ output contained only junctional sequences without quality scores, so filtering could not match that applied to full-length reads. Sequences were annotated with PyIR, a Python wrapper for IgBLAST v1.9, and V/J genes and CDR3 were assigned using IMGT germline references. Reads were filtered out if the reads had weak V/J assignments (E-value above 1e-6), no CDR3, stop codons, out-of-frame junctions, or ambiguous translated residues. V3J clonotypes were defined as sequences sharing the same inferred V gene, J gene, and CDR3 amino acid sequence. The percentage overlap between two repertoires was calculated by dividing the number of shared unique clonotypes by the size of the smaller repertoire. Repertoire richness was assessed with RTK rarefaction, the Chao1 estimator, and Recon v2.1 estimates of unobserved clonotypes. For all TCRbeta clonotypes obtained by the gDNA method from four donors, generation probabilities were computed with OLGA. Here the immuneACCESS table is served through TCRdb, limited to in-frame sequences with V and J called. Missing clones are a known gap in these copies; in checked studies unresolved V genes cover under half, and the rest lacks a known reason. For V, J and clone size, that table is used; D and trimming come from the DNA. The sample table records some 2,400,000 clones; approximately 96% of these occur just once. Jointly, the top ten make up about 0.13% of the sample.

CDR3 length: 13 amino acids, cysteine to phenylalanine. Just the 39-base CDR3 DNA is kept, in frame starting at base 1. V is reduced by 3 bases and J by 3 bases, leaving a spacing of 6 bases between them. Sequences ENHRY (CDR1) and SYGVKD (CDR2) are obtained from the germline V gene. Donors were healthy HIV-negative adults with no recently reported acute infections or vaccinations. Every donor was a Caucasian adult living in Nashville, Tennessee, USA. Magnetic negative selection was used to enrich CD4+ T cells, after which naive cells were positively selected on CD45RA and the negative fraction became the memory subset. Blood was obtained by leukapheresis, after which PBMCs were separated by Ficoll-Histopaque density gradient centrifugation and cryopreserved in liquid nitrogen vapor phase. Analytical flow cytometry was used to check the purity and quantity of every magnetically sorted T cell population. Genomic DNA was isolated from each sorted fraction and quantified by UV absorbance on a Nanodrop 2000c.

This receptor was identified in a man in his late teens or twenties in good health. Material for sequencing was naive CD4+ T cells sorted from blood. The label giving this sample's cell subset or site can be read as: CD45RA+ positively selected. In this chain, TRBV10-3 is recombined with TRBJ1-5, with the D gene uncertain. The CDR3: CAISDVDNQPQHF. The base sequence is TGTGCCATCAGTGACGTCGACAATCAGCCCCAGCATTTT.